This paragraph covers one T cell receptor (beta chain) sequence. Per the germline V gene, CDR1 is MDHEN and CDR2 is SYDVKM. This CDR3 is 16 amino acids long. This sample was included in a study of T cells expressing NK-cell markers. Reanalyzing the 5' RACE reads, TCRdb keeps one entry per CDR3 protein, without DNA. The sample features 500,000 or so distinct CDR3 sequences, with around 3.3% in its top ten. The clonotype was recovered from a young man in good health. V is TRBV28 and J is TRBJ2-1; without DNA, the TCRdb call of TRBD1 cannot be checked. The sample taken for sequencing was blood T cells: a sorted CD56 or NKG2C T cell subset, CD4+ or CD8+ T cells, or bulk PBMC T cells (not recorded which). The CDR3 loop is CASSLSPGRGLNEQFF.